The 32 T cell receptor beta chains below come from one sample, sequenced in a study of T cell responses to AZD1222 COVID-19 vaccine. Profiled with immunoSEQ multiplex PCR; TCRdb holds only in-frame clones, not every one. This sample has tens of thousands of clones; more than 75% occur once, and the top ten carry about a sixth. The sequenced sample was peripheral blood, obtained on day 0 of AZD1222 vaccination. These receptors originate from an adult in good health.

V gene TRBV4-2 combines with J gene TRBJ2-7, with D perhaps given as TRBD1 or TRBD2 (5 bases each). Trimming stripped 0 bases from V and 6 bases from J, with 15 bases between. CDR3 length: 15 amino acids. CDR1 and CDR2 (germline): LGHNA, YNFKEQ. The CDR3 bases are TGTGCCAGCAGCCAAGATCACGAGGGGCGCTCCGAGCAGTACTTC. Translating it yields CASSQDHEGRSEQYF.

This clone was detected only once. The gene calls are TRBV18 and TRBJ2-7, with 7 nucleotides matching TRBD1. Trimming took 3 bases from V and 5 from J; bases not matched to a gene: 4. This CDR3 is built from 13 residues. Germline assignment: CDR1 KGHSH and CDR2 LQKENI. The CDR3 is CASSPATGNEQYF. CDR3 DNA: TGTGCCAGCTCACCGGCGACAGGGAACGAGCAGTACTTC.

This rearrangement joins TRBV18 to TRBJ1-4, with D perhaps matching TRBD1 (5 bases). The V gene's germline CDR1 is KGHSH and CDR2 LQKENI. Trimming removed 8 bases from V and 5 bases from J, with 18 bases in between. The CDR3 spans 15 residues. For the CDR3, the DNA is TGTGCCAGCCAGGGTGCAGGGCTCAGGAATGAAAAACTGTTTTTT. Its translation is CASQGAGLRNEKLFF.

For the CDR3, the DNA is TGCGCCAGCAGCTGGGGACAGGGGTACAATGAGCAGTTCTTC. This sequence encodes CASSWGQGYNEQFF. The chain carries TRBV5-1 and TRBJ2-1, with 10 nucleotides matching TRBD1. J was trimmed by 4 bases and V by 3 bases; bases with no gene match: 1. The CDR3 runs to 14 residues. Germline CDR1 SGHRS, CDR2 YFSETQ. The complete variable domain, with remaining parts taken from reference TRBV5-1 and TRBJ2-1, reads KAGVTQTPRYLIKTRGQQVTLSCSPISGHRSVSWYQQTPGQGLQFLFEYFSETQRNKGNFPGRFSGRQFSNSRSEMNVSTLELGDSALYLCASSWGQGYNEQFFGPGTRLTVL.

The CDR3 loop is CASSRDRRYEQYF. CDR3 in DNA: TGCGCCAGCAGTCGAGACAGGAGATACGAGCAGTACTTC. This chain joins TRBV4-3 and TRBJ2-7; D is possibly TRBD1 (6 bases). CDR3 length equals 13 residues. V was shortened by 6 bases and J by 4 bases, with 13 bases between the two germline ends. The germline CDR1 and CDR2 sequences are LGHNA and YSLEER.

The J gene is TRBJ2-3, the V gene TRBV28, with 12 nucleotides matching TRBD2. There are 23 residues in the CDR3. Germline CDR1 is MDHEN and CDR2 is SYDVKM. V was clipped by 5 bases and J by 1 base; unmatched bases: 25. CDR3 in DNA: TGTGCCAGCAGTGGACGACCCCTAGCCCTTTCTAGCGGGAGGGGGTGGGGCACAGATACGCAGTATTTT. Translating gives CASSGRPLALSSGRGWGTDTQYF. Combining the CDR3 with reference TRBV28 and TRBJ2-3 gives the whole variable domain DVKVTQSSRYLVKRTGEKVFLECVQDMDHENMFWYRQDPGLGLRLIYFSYDVKMKEKGDIPEGYSVSREKKERFSLILESASTNQTSMYLCASSGRPLALSSGRGWGTDTQYFGPGTRLTVL.

As DNA, the CDR3 is TGTGCCAGCAGCGGCGGGAGCGTTTACGAGCAGTACTTC. This codes for CASSGGSVYEQYF. The rearrangement joins TRBV9 to TRBJ2-7; 7 positions match TRBD2. Germline values: CDR1 SGDLS, CDR2 YYNGEE. CDR3 length: 13 residues. The V gene end was trimmed by 3 bases and the J gene end by 4 bases; junction bases not matched to a gene: 4.

The rearrangement links TRBV6-1 to TRBJ1-1; 8 bases fit TRBD1. J gave up 3 bases and V 4 bases, and 10 bases lay outside the gene matches. The CDR3 extends over 16 amino acids. In germline, CDR1 is MNHNS, CDR2 SASEGT. Written as DNA, the CDR3 is TGTGCCAGCAGTGGAAGCCAGGGGGCGAAGGACACTGAAGCTTTCTTT. Protein sequence: CASSGSQGAKDTEAFF.

This clone showed up just a few times. The chain combines TRBV20-1 with TRBJ1-2, with D possibly TRBD1 on 5 matching bases. V lost 4 bases, J lost 14 bases, and 17 bases lay in between. This CDR3 has 11 residues. Per germline, CDR1 DFQATT and CDR2 SNEGSKA (reference sequence). For the CDR3, the DNA is TGCAGTGCTACAGGGTACAGCTTGGGTACCTTC. Its translation is CSATGYSLGTF.

In this sample, this clone turned up once. J is TRBJ1-5 and V is TRBV30, with D possibly matching TRBD1 (5 bases). V lost 1 base and J 2 bases, leaving 12 bases between the germline ends. From germline, CDR1 is GTSNPN and CDR2 SVGIG (reference sequence). The CDR3 consists of 15 residues. CDR3 bases: TGTGCCTGGAGTGGGGACTGGGCCGGCAATCAGCCCCAGCATTTT. Its protein product is CAWSGDWAGNQPQHF.

The chain combines TRBV2 with TRBJ2-7, with 12 bases fitting TRBD1. The trim removed 5 bases at V and 8 bases at J, leaving 7 bases unmatched. The germline V gene encodes CDR1 SNHLY and CDR2 FYNNEI. CDR3 length: 14 residues. The CDR3 DNA reads TGTGCCAGCAGTATGGGGACAGGGGGCGCCCAGCAGTACTTC. Translation: CASSMGTGGAQQYF.

This chain joins TRBV5-1 and TRBJ1-2; D remains unclear. Trimming shortened V by 5 bases and J by 3 bases, and 11 bases separated the two germline ends. This CDR3 is 13 amino acids long. Germline V CDR1 and CDR2: SGHRS, YFSETQ. CDR3 in amino acids: CASSSDGDYGYTF. In DNA, the CDR3 is TGCGCCAGCAGTTCGGACGGGGACTATGGCTACACCTTC.

This clone was seen just once. The V call is TRBV5-1, the J call TRBJ2-5; no firm D call. CDR3 length: 12 amino acids. V was shortened by 4 bases and J by 3 bases, with 7 bases between the two germline ends. Germline lookup yields CDR1 SGHRS and CDR2 YFSETQ. The chain's CDR3 is CASSIPEETQYF. Written as DNA, the CDR3 is TGCGCCAGCAGCATACCGGAAGAGACCCAGTACTTC. The whole variable domain, filled in from reference TRBV5-1 and TRBJ2-5, reads KAGVTQTPRYLIKTRGQQVTLSCSPISGHRSVSWYQQTPGQGLQFLFEYFSETQRNKGNFPGRFSGRQFSNSRSEMNVSTLELGDSALYLCASSIPEETQYFGPGTRLLVL.

This clone has only a few counts. The chain couples TRBV20-1 to TRBJ2-3; D uncertain. The germline gives CDR1 DFQATT, CDR2 SNEGSKA (reference sequence). The CDR3 is 12 residues long. The V gene lost 3 bases and the J gene lost 1 base, with 5 bases spanning the gap. This chain's CDR3 is CSASVGTDTQYF. CDR3 DNA: TGCAGTGCTAGTGTGGGCACAGATACGCAGTATTTT.

The rearrangement links TRBV10-3 to TRBJ1-2; perhaps TRBD1 as D (5 bases). V shed 3 bases and J shed 6 bases, with 17 bases lying between them. This CDR3 has 15 residues. Germline values: CDR1 ENHRY, CDR2 SYGVKD. The CDR3 sequence: CAISEVRDPLNGYTF. CDR3 sequence (DNA): TGTGCCATCAGTGAAGTCAGGGACCCCCTTAATGGCTACACCTTC.

The rearrangement uses TRBV4-1 and TRBJ2-7; the D is unclear. Trimming stripped 0 bases from V and 4 bases from J, with 13 bases between. The germline V gene has CDR1 MGHRA and CDR2 YSYEKL. The CDR3 sequence is 15 residues long. The DNA of the CDR3 is TGCGCCAGCAGCCAAGATGAATCACTCGGGTACGAGCAGTACTTC. Translation: CASSQDESLGYEQYF.

This chain joins TRBV5-4 and TRBJ2-7, with TRBD2 identical over 8 bases. The CDR3 has 16 residues. V lost 7 bases to trimming and J lost 3 bases; unmatched junction nucleotides: 15. The germline CDR1 and CDR2 sequences are SGHNT and YYREEE (reference sequence). The CDR3 reads CASRSKNTSGYYEQYF. The CDR3 DNA follows: TGTGCCAGCCGATCGAAAAACACTAGCGGATACTACGAGCAGTACTTC.

The V call is TRBV4-3, the J call TRBJ2-1; D remains unclear. This CDR3 spans 16 amino acids. Germline CDR1 reads LGHNA; CDR2 reads YSLEER. Trimming stripped 4 bases from V and 1 base from J, with 14 bases between. This CDR3 reads CASSPNSPASYNEQFF. The CDR3 DNA reads as TGCGCCAGCAGCCCCAACTCTCCGGCATCCTACAATGAGCAGTTCTTC.

The chain uses TRBV3-1 (or the pseudogene TRBV3-2) and TRBJ1-1; weak D call: TRBD1 (6 bases). Trimming removed 4 bases at V and 2 bases at J, with 11 bases between. Germline lookup yields CDR1 LGHDT and CDR2 YNNKEL (reference sequence). CDR3 length: 14 residues. CDR3 DNA sequence: TGTGCCAGCAGCCTTGACAGGTCCAACACTGAAGCTTTCTTT. Amino acid sequence: CASSLDRSNTEAFF.

The rearrangement links TRBV7-9 to TRBJ1-2; 7 bases are shared with TRBD1. Germline CDR1 and CDR2: SEHNR and FQNEAQ (reference sequence). V shed 3 bases and J 2 bases; nucleotides not matched to a gene: 12. The length of the CDR3 is 17 residues. This chain's CDR3 is CASSLGQIGDVNYGYTF. The CDR3 DNA is TGTGCCAGCAGCTTGGGACAGATAGGGGATGTAAACTATGGCTACACCTTC.

This chain connects TRBV6-6 to TRBJ1-1; no firm D call. The CDR3 runs 13 residues. Trimming shortened V by 5 bases and J by 5 bases, and 12 bases separated the two germline ends. Germline CDR1 and CDR2: MNHNY and SVGAGI (reference sequence). CDR3 sequence (DNA): TGTGCCAGCAGTAACTATGGGGTGACTGAAGCTTTCTTT. It translates to CASSNYGVTEAFF.

The chain carries TRBV4-2 and TRBJ1-6, with D possibly matching TRBD1 (6 bases). Germline lookup yields CDR1 LGHNA and CDR2 YNFKEQ. Trimming took off 0 bases at V and 5 bases at J, with 8 bases between the two ends. CDR3 length equals 15 residues. Here the CDR3 reads CASSQEGHHNSPLHF. CDR3 coding DNA: TGTGCCAGCAGCCAAGAGGGACACCATAATTCACCCCTCCACTTT.

The chain carries TRBV11-3 and TRBJ1-1, with D perhaps TRBD1 (6 bases). The CDR3 is made up of 15 amino acids. CDR1 is SGHNT and CDR2 is YENEEA in the germline V gene. The V and J ends lost 1 base and 4 bases respectively, with 13 bases between them. CDR3 amino acids: CASSLGGGGSTEAFF. CDR3 DNA sequence: TGTGCCAGCAGCTTAGGCGGAGGGGGAAGCACTGAAGCTTTCTTT.

The rearrangement uses TRBV28 and TRBJ2-5; TRBD2 matches at 8 bases. The V and J ends lost 6 bases and 5 bases, in that order; junction bases with no gene match: 8. Germline V gives CDR1 MDHEN, CDR2 SYDVKM. CDR3 length: 14 amino acids. CDR3 sequence reads: CASSPSSGLETQYF. The CDR3 coding sequence is TGTGCCAGCAGCCCCTCTAGCGGGCTGGAGACCCAGTACTTC.

The V call is TRBV11-2, the J call TRBJ2-2; TRBD2 agrees at 7 bases. The CDR3 has 18 residues. Trimming removed 5 bases from V and 6 bases from J; junction bases left unmatched: 18. Germline values: CDR1 SGHAT, CDR2 FQNNGV. CDR3 sequence (DNA): TGTGCCAGCAGCCCCTTGGGAGGGAAGAGGTTGAGGTCCGGGGAGCTGTTTTTT. Translated, it gives CASSPLGGKRLRSGELFF.

The chain uses TRBV6-2 or TRBV6-3 and TRBJ2-2; D is perhaps TRBD1 (6 bases). The V end was cut by 4 bases, the J end by 7 bases, with 10 bases between. CDR3 size: 13 residues. Germline CDR1 is MNHEY and CDR2 is SVGEGT. CDR3 sequence reads: CASSWGQLGELFF. In DNA form, the CDR3 reads TGTGCCAGCAGTTGGGGACAACTCGGGGAGCTGTTTTTT.

About this clone: Germline and junction disagree at one end, which may indicate a read error. The chain joins TRBV7-2 to TRBJ2-7; unclear D gene. This CDR3 has 12 residues. From germline, CDR1 is SGHTA and CDR2 FQGNSA. The CDR3 nucleotides are TGTGCCAGCAGCTTAACCTCCTTCGAGCAGTACTTC. Amino acid sequence: CASSLTSFEQYF.

This clone was seen only once. The chain combines TRBV5-1 with TRBJ1-6, with 7 bases matching TRBD1. CDR3 size: 15 residues. The germline V gene has CDR1 SGHRS and CDR2 YFSETQ. V was clipped by 0 bases and J by 9 bases; unmatched bases: 6. CDR3 amino acids: CASSLALGQSSPLHF. The CDR3 bases are TGCGCCAGCAGCTTGGCCCTGGGACAGTCTTCACCCCTCCACTTT.

V and J are TRBV2 and TRBJ2-1, with D unclear. The CDR3 has 15 amino acids. The V gene's germline CDR1 is SNHLY and CDR2 FYNNEI. The V end was cut by 1 base, the J end by 0 bases, with 7 bases between. The chain's CDR3 is CASSEGSFSYNEQFF. The CDR3 bases are TGTGCCAGCAGTGAAGGTAGCTTCTCCTACAATGAGCAGTTCTTC.

The chain has TRBV19 and TRBJ2-2, with D maybe TRBD1 (5 bases). Trimming left V 1 base short and J 4 bases short, with 10 bases between. Germline lookup yields CDR1 LNHDA and CDR2 SQIVND (reference sequence). The CDR3 consists of 15 residues. Here the CDR3 reads CASSIGADSTGELFF. The CDR3 DNA is TGTGCCAGTAGTATAGGCGCCGACAGCACCGGGGAGCTGTTTTTT.

The CDR3 region has the DNA TGCAGCGTTGATTCACCAGGACTAGCCGGTCTAAGTGAGCAGTTCTTC. This encodes CSVDSPGLAGLSEQFF. The chain couples TRBV29-1 to TRBJ2-1, with TRBD2 matching 8 bases. Germline V gives CDR1 SQVTM, CDR2 ANQGSEA. With V trimmed by 3 bases and J by 9 bases, 16 bases remained unmatched. The CDR3 covers 16 residues.

This clone was counted only a few times. Within the sample, other DNA sequences also encode this same CDR3. The chain carries TRBV4-3 and TRBJ1-1, with D maybe TRBD1 (6 bases). V was clipped by 5 bases and J by 0 bases, with 7 bases between them. Germline V CDR1 and CDR2: LGHNA, YSLEER. The CDR3 contains 13 residues. CDR3 in DNA: TGCGCCAGCAGCGACAGGCTGAACACTGAAGCTTTCTTT. Amino acid sequence: CASSDRLNTEAFF.